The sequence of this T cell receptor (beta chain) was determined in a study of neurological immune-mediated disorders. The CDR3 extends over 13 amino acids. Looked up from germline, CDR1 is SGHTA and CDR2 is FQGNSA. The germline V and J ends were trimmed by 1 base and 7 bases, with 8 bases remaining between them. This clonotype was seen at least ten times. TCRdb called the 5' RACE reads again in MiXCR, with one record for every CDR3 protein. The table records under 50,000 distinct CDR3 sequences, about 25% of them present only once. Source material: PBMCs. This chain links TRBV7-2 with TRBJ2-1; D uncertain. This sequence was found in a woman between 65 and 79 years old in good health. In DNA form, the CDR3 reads TGTGCCAGCAGCTTAGTAGGGCAGAATGAGCAGTTCTTC. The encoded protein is CASSLVGQNEQFF. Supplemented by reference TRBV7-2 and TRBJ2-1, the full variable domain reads GAGVSQSPSNKVTEKGKDVELRCDPISGHTALYWYRQSLGQGLEFLIYFQGNSAPDKSGLPSDRFSAERTGGSVSTLTIQRTQQEDSAVYLCASSLVGQNEQFFGPGTRLTVL.